The subject of this entry is one T cell receptor (beta chain). Clones were sequenced by immunoSEQ multiplex PCR, and TCRdb holds only the in-frame ones, with some missing. The sample holds 2 million to 2.5 million clones, around 95% seen once. These data originate in a study of shared clonotypes between healthy human individuals. The CDR3 runs to 12 residues. CDR1 is SNHLY, CDR2 FYNNEI, per germline. V was clipped by 6 bases and J by 10 bases, with 13 bases between them. The chain is built from TRBV2 and TRBJ2-1, with TRBD2 as a possible D gene (5 bases). The receptor was derived from a young man in good health. The specimen was naive CD4+ T cells sorted from blood. Indicated subset: CD45RA+ positively selected. The CDR3 spells CASRPASLEQFF. For the CDR3, the DNA is TGTGCCAGCAGACCCGCTAGCTTGGAGCAGTTCTTC. Full variable domain (outside the CDR3, taken from reference TRBV2 and TRBJ2-1): EPEVTQTPSHQVTQMGQEVILRCVPISNHLYFYWYRQILGQKVEFLVSFYNNEISEKSEIFDDQFSVERPDGSNFTLKIRSTKLEDSAMYFCASRPASLEQFFGPGTRLTVL.